This is a list of T cell receptor beta chains from one sample in a study of blood T cell repertoires in COVID-19. Assay: immunoSEQ multiplex PCR; the TCRdb copy retains only in-frame clones and omits some. The sample consists of 380,000 or so clones, 81% of them appearing once. Material for sequencing was peripheral blood. The receptors were gathered from a human donor with acute or convalescent COVID-19. The donor label of this sample is uncertain. CDR3s include the opening cysteine and the closing phenylalanine or tryptophan. Each record gives: CDR3 length, J gene, D gene, clone size, V gene, CDR3 DNA, CDR3 protein. A D gene is named only where the DNA matches it firmly. Size tells how often a clone was seen (once, few, many) or the class of an expanded clone, and some rows leave it out.

14	TRBJ2-7	TRBD2	.	TRBV20-1	TGCAGTGCTAGTTCTAGCGGGGGCAACTACGAGCAGTACTTC	CSASSSGGNYEQYF
15	TRBJ1-2	TRBD1	few	TRBV3-1/TRBV3-2	TGTGCCAGCAGCCAAGTTGTGGACAGGGTTGGAGGCTACACCTTC	CASSQVVDRVGGYTF
13	TRBJ2-2	.	.	TRBV6-5	TGTGCCAGCATCCAGGAAAACACCGGGGAGCTGTTTTTT	CASIQENTGELFF
13	TRBJ2-1	.	once	TRBV12-3/TRBV12-4	TGTGCCAGCAGTATGACCGGGAACAATGAGCAGTTCTTC	CASSMTGNNEQFF
17	TRBJ1-1	.	once	TRBV19	TGTGCCAGTAGTTCCTCCCTCTTTCAGGGACATAACACTGAAGCTTTCTTT	CASSSSLFQGHNTEAFF
15	TRBJ2-7	TRBD2	.	TRBV7-7	TGTGCCAGCAGCGTCAGTAGCGGGGCAGCCTACGGGCAGTACTTC	CASSVSSGAAYGQYF
17	TRBJ2-2	.	.	TRBV19	TGTGCCAGTAGTATAGTCGGCCAGGGGTTTGGGACCGGGGAGCTGTTTTTT	CASSIVGQGFGTGELFF
17	TRBJ2-2	TRBD1	.	TRBV11-2	TGTGCCAGCAGCTCACAAGGGACAGGGGGAGTTACCGGGGAGCTGTTTTTT	CASSSQGTGGVTGELFF
17	TRBJ1-4	.	.	TRBV7-9	TGTGCCAGCAGCTTAGGGTTCTGGACAGCAAATAATGAAAAACTGTTTTTT	CASSLGFWTANNEKLFF
15	TRBJ1-5	TRBD1	.	TRBV19	TGTGCCAGTAGGGGGGACAGGGCGATAAGGCAGCCCCAGCATTTT	CASRGDRAIRQPQHF
16	TRBJ1-6	.	few	TRBV18	TGTGCCAGCTCACCACCAATTGGACAGATTAATTCACCCCTCCACTTT	CASSPPIGQINSPLHF
14	TRBJ2-2	.	.	TRBV6-5	TGTGCCAGCAGAAAGGACAGGAACACCGGGGAGCTGTTTTTT	CASRKDRNTGELFF
15	TRBJ2-1	TRBD2	.	TRBV6-5	TGTGCCAGCAGTCGGCCGGGACTAGCGGGGAATGAGCAGTTCTTC	CASSRPGLAGNEQFF
15	TRBJ1-2	TRBD1	.	TRBV6-1	TGTGCCAGCAGTGAAGCCCCAGGGGGTCCCTATGGCTACACCTTC	CASSEAPGGPYGYTF
15	TRBJ2-3	.	.	TRBV6-5	TGTGCCAGCAGGGAGAGGGGGTGGGATACAGATACGCAGTATTTT	CASRERGWDTDTQYF
14	TRBJ2-1	.	.	TRBV5-1	TGCGCCAGCAGCTTGGGTGGGCTCTACAATGAGCAGTTCTTC	CASSLGGLYNEQFF
13	TRBJ1-6	TRBD1	.	TRBV30	TGTGCCTGGAGTAGGACAGGTCAATCACCCCTCCACTTT	CAWSRTGQSPLHF